The present TCR beta chain was sequenced within a study of molecular identifiers for immune sequencing clone quantification. Looking at the study overall: Split five ways in replicates, RNA from around 20,000 or 99,000 naive CD8 cells had four portions sequenced.

There are a few counts of this clonotype. No antigen is known for it. J was trimmed by 1 base and V by 4 bases; bases with no gene match: 1. Germline V gene data show CDR1 as WSHSY and CDR2 as SAAADI. The CDR3 length is 14 residues. Study-wide findings and caveats: Clones above 20 RNA copies contained over 99% of effector molecules and under 1% of naive molecules. Spiked Jurkat TCR RNA equal to one cell could reportedly be picked out among some 1 million naive cells.

As previously described, bulk TCR libraries were made using listed TCR primers. A single record per CDR3 protein comes from TCRdb applying MiXCR to the PCR reads. This table holds a few hundred thousand distinct CDR3 sequences, roughly 24% found once. Sequenced: naive CD8+ T cells from blood, with Jurkat cell RNA spiked in. Subset: FACS-sorted CD8+CD4-CCR7+CD45RA+ naive T cells. The TCR comes from a human donor in good health. Some libraries in this study had Jurkat cell RNA spiked in. V usage is TRBV10-2 and J usage is TRBJ2-5, with 9 bases that match TRBD2. CDR3 sequence: CASSGGLAQETQYF. The CDR3 region has the DNA TGCGCCAGCAGTGGGGGACTAGCCCAAGAGACCCAGTACTTC.